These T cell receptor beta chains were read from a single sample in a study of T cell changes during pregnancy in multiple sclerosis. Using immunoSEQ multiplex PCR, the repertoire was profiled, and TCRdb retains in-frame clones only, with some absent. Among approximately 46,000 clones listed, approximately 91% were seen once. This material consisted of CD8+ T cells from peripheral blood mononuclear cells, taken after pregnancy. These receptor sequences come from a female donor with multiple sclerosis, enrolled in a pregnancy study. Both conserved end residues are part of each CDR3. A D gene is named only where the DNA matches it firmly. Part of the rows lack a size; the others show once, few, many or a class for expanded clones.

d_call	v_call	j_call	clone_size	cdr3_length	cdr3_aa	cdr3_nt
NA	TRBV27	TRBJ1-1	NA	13	CASSINGGTEAFF	TGTGCCAGCAGTATAAACGGGGGCACTGAAGCTTTCTTT
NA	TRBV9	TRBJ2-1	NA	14	CASSHPPGDGEQFF	TGTGCCAGCAGCCACCCTCCAGGGGACGGTGAGCAGTTCTTC
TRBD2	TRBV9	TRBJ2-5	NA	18	CASSTFRGTSGVQETQYF	TGTGCCAGCAGCACTTTCCGGGGGACTAGCGGGGTACAAGAGACCCAGTACTTC
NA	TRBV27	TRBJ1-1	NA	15	CASSPKSGSPLGAFF	TGTGCCAGCAGTCCCAAGAGCGGTTCCCCTTTAGGAGCTTTCTTT
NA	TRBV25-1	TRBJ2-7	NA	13	CASSPGDTHEQYF	TGTGCCAGCAGCCCAGGGGATACCCACGAGCAGTACTTC
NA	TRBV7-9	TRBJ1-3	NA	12	CASRTGGNTIYF	TGTGCCAGCAGAACAGGGGGAAACACCATATATTTT
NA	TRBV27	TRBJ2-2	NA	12	CAEGGAPGELFF	TGTGCGGAAGGGGGGGCCCCCGGGGAGCTGTTTTTT
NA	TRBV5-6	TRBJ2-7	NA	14	CASSLGYGRPEQYF	TGTGCCAGCAGCCTTGGCTATGGGAGACCCGAGCAGTACTTC
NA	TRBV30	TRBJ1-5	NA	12	CAWSVRGQPQHF	TGTGCCTGGAGTGTACGCGGTCAGCCCCAGCATTTT
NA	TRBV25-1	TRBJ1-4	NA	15	CASSAPSAVDEKLFF	TGTGCCAGCAGTGCGCCGAGCGCAGTGGATGAAAAACTGTTTTTT
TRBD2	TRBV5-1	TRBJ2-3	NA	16	CASSPGTTLSTDTQYF	TGCGCCAGCAGCCCGGGGACTACCCTATCCACAGATACGCAGTATTTT
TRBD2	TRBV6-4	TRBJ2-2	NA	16	CASSDSLAGDTGELFF	TGTGCCAGCAGTGACTCTCTAGCGGGGGACACCGGGGAGCTGTTTTTT
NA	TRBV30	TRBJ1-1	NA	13	CAWGGVMNTEAFF	TGTGCCTGGGGGGGGGTTATGAACACTGAAGCTTTCTTT
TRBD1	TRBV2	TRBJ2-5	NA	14	CAQLWDRGGETQYF	TGTGCGCAACTCTGGGACAGGGGCGGAGAGACCCAGTACTTC
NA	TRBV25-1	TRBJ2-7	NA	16	CASSERGGTSLYEQYF	TGTGCCAGCAGTGAAAGGGGTGGGACTTCCCTATACGAGCAGTACTTC
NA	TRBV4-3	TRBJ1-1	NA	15	CASSQVAGLGTEAFF	TGCGCCAGCAGCCAAGTGGCGGGGTTGGGCACTGAAGCTTTCTTT
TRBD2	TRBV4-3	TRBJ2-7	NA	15	CASSHGAGSTYEQYF	TGCGCCAGCAGCCACGGAGCGGGATCGACCTACGAGCAGTACTTC
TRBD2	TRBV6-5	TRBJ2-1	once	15	CASRIGLENWNEQFF	TGTGCCAGCAGGATCGGACTAGAGAATTGGAATGAGCAGTTCTTC
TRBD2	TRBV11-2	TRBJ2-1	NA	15	CASSFPLAGVREQFF	TGTGCCAGCAGCTTCCCACTAGCGGGAGTGAGGGAGCAGTTCTTC
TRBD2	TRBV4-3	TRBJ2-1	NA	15	CASSQALAGGRGQFF	TGCGCCAGCAGCCAAGCCCTAGCGGGGGGGAGGGGGCAGTTCTTC
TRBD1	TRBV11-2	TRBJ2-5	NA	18	CASSASTGMLQYQETQYF	TGTGCCAGCAGCGCTTCGACAGGGATGCTTCAATACCAAGAGACCCAGTACTTC
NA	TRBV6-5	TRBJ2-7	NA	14	CASSYVGSSYEQYF	TGTGCCAGCAGTTACGTCGGGTCTTCCTACGAGCAGTACTTC
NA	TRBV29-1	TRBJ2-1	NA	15	CSVSKTVSSYNEQFF	TGCAGCGTTTCGAAAACAGTTAGCTCCTACAATGAGCAGTTCTTC
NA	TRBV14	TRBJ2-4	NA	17	CASSQDGGPLAKNIQYF	TGTGCCAGCAGCCAAGATGGAGGGCCGCTAGCCAAAAACATTCAGTACTTC
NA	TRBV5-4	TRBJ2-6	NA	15	CASSSPGFGANVLTF	TGTGCCAGCAGCTCGCCGGGTTTCGGGGCCAACGTCCTGACTTTC
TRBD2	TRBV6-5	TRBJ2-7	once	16	CASSYSERDSSYEQYF	TGTGCCAGCAGTTACTCTGAGCGGGACTCGTCCTACGAGCAGTACTTC
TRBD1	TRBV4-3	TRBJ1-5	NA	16	CASSQDSGQGYQPQHF	TGCGCCAGCAGCCAAGATTCGGGACAGGGGTATCAGCCCCAGCATTTT
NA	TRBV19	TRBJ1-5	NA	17	CASSIDVYGQRNQPQHF	TGTGCCAGTAGTATAGACGTATATGGACAGCGCAATCAGCCCCAGCATTTT
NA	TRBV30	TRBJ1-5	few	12	CAWSVLRGPQHF	TGTGCCTGGAGTGTACTACGGGGGCCCCAGCATTTT
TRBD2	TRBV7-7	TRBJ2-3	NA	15	CASSLVLAGTDTQYF	TGTGCCAGCAGCTTAGTTCTAGCGGGCACAGATACGCAGTATTTT
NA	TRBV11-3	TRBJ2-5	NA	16	CASSLAFLGGKETQYF	TGTGCCAGCAGCTTAGCTTTTTTGGGGGGAAAGGAGACCCAGTACTTC
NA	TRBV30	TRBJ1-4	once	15	CAWSVLYRASEKLFF	TGTGCCTGGAGTGTACTCTACAGGGCTAGCGAAAAACTGTTTTTT
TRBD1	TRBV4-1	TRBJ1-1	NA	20	CASSPGQGLLPRAVGTEAFF	TGCGCCAGCAGCCCAGGACAGGGGTTACTTCCGAGGGCTGTGGGCACTGAAGCTTTCTTT
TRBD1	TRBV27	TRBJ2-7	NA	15	CASSLSGTGFDEQYF	TGTGCCAGCAGTTTATCCGGGACAGGGTTCGACGAGCAGTACTTC
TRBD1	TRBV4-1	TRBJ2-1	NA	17	CASSSQGAASSYNEQFF	TGCGCCAGCAGCTCTCAGGGGGCTGCGAGCTCCTACAATGAGCAGTTCTTC
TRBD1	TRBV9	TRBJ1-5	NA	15	CASSETGGPNQPQHF	TGTGCCAGCAGCGAAACAGGGGGGCCCAATCAGCCCCAGCATTTT
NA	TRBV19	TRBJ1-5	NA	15	CASSPSGARSQPQHF	TGTGCCAGTAGTCCCAGCGGGGCCCGGAGTCAGCCCCAGCATTTT
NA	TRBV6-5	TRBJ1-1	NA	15	CASSYSIGVGTEAFF	TGTGCCAGCAGTTACTCGATAGGTGTCGGGACTGAAGCTTTCTTT
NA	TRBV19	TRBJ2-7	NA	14	CASSIDPGADEQYF	TGTGCCAGTAGTATAGATCCAGGGGCCGACGAGCAGTACTTC
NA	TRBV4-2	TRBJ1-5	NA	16	CASSQVMIGSNQPQHF	TGTGCCAGCAGCCAAGTTATGATCGGGAGCAATCAGCCCCAGCATTTT
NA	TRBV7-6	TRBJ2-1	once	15	CASSLGDFGYNEQFF	TGTGCCAGCAGCTTAGGGGACTTTGGCTACAATGAGCAGTTCTTC
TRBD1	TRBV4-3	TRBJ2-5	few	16	CASSPEVGQGSETQYF	TGCGCCAGCAGCCCCGAGGTCGGACAGGGTTCAGAGACCCAGTACTTC
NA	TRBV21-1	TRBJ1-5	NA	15	CASTVSGIRNQPQHF	TGTGCCAGCACCGTATCGGGTATTCGCAATCAGCCCCAGCATTTT
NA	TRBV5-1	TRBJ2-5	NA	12	CASSSGLKTQYF	TGCGCCAGCAGCTCAGGGTTAAAGACCCAGTACTTC
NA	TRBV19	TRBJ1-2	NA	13	CASSMGGLYGYTF	TGTGCCAGTAGTATGGGGGGGCTATATGGCTACACCTTC
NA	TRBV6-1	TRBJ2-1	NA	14	CASSEGPAGSGQFF	TGTGCCAGCAGTGAAGGGCCAGCCGGTTCGGGGCAGTTCTTC